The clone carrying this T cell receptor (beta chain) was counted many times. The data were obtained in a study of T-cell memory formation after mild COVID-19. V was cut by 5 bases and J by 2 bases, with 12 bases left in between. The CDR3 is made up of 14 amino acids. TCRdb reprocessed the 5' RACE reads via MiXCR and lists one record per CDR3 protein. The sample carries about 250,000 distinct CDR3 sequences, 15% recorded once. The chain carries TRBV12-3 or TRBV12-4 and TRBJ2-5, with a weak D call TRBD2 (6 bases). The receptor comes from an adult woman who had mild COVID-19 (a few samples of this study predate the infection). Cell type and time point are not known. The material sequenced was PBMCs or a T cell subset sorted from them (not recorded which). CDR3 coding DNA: TGTGCCAGCAGTCCCGCGGGAACACAAGAGACCCAGTACTTC. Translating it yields CASSPAGTQETQYF.